These T cell receptor beta chains were read from a single sample in a study of cytomegalovirus exposure and HLA in healthy donors. Produced via immunoSEQ multiplex PCR; TCRdb's table is partial and in-frame only. Of about 130,000 clones listed, about 70% are singletons. Sequenced input: PBMCs. The receptors come from a woman in her thirties or forties in good health and CMV-seropositive. Each CDR3 is given without its conserved first and last residue.

v_call	j_call	cdr3_aa
TRBV5-1	TRBJ1-3	ASSLEQGLDTIY
TRBV5-1	TRBJ1-5	ASSLGSGGGQPQH
TRBV5-6	TRBJ2-1	ASSPQGGDDEQF
TRBV6-1	TRBJ2-1	ASSVAGGRDEQF
TRBV4-2	TRBJ2-7	ASSQDTRGKYEQY
TRBV7-2	TRBJ1-6	ASSLLAGLSGANSPLH
TRBV5-1	TRBJ2-6	ASTSRGSSGANVLT
TRBV28	TRBJ1-5	ASSYSNQPQH
TRBV5-8	-	ASSWDRGRDLTYEQY
TRBV10-3	-	AIRGTGGTATYEQY
TRBV5-1	TRBJ1-2	ASSLAAFLKTGDGYT
TRBV19	TRBJ2-1	ASSRVTPDNEQF
TRBV7-2	TRBJ1-4	ASSLLGGVTNEKLF
TRBV6-1	TRBJ2-7	ASSEAGTRSYEQY
TRBV5-1	TRBJ1-1	ASSPVGQLNTEAF
TRBV4-1	TRBJ1-2	ASSQGGQATYGYT
TRBV5-6	TRBJ1-5	ASSSYSSGNQPQH
TRBV28	TRBJ1-5	ASSQGRGRQPQH
TRBV10-3	TRBJ1-1	AISESWRGTEAF
TRBV4-3	TRBJ2-1	ASSQSGTGTYNEQF
TRBV4-1	TRBJ2-7	ASSRGTPQDEQY
TRBV18	TRBJ2-3	ASSPQGQTSTDTQY
TRBV5-6	TRBJ2-5	ASSSRTSGYQETQY
TRBV6-5	TRBJ1-1	ASSSQLGAF
TRBV5-1	TRBJ2-1	ASSWGPRVGNNEQF
TRBV14	TRBJ2-7	ASSQNLAGIEQY
TRBV28	TRBJ2-4	ASSGTSGKRLNIQY
TRBV28	TRBJ1-2	ASSKTGYGYT
TRBV6-1	TRBJ1-5	ASSELGRGQAGGQPQH
TRBV4-2	TRBJ1-5	ASSHGTGGNQPQH
TRBV30	TRBJ1-1	ALTGEYTEAF
TRBV19	TRBJ2-7	ASSLGTSGRGAEQY
TRBV19	TRBJ2-3	ASSIQGQVTTDTQY
TRBV28	TRBJ1-2	ASSLLSDYRGHGYT
TRBV7-3	TRBJ1-2	ASSLDRVYGYT
TRBV5-4	TRBJ1-2	ASSSPRTGYGYT
TRBV28	TRBJ1-2	ASTFLPGQANYGYT
TRBV28	TRBJ1-1	ASSTPGTGVQMLRREAF
TRBV30	TRBJ2-7	AWKSGRALGEQY
TRBV7-7	TRBJ2-7	ASSLGTGVQSYEQY
TRBV11-3	TRBJ1-6	ASSAAGVAFNSPLH
TRBV19	TRBJ1-5	ASSRLQGESNQPQH
TRBV18	TRBJ1-1	ASSFRGAEAF
TRBV7-9	TRBJ1-4	SSSVGQGAGSNEKLF